This passage covers 13 T cell receptor beta chains from one sample sequenced in a study of T-cell memory formation after mild COVID-19. TCRdb reprocessed the 5' RACE reads with MiXCR, giving one entry per CDR3 protein. The sample carries about 420,000 distinct CDR3 sequences, more than 20% recorded once. Sequencing was performed on PBMCs or a T cell subset sorted from them (not recorded which). The receptor set was obtained from an adult woman who had mild COVID-19 (a few samples of this study predate the infection). Cell type and time point are not known.

V is TRBV2 and J is TRBJ1-1, with unresolved D. Trimming removed 7 bases at V and 3 bases at J, with 18 bases between. CDR3 length: 15 amino acids. In germline, CDR1 is SNHLY, CDR2 FYNNEI. The CDR3 nucleotides are TGTGCCAGCACCAAACGCGAGACGCGGGACACTGAAGCTTTCTTT. It encodes CASTKRETRDTEAFF.

The chain combines TRBV5-6 with TRBJ2-7; possible D gene TRBD1, 6 bases. The CDR3 extends over 13 amino acids. Trimming removed 3 bases from V and 6 bases from J, with 13 bases in between. CDR1 and CDR2 (germline): SGHDT, YYEEEE. CDR3 amino acids: CASSSQGFGEQYF. The CDR3 nucleotides read TGTGCCAGCAGCTCACAGGGATTTGGCGAGCAGTACTTC.

A few counts support this clonotype. J is TRBJ2-1 and V is TRBV7-2; weak D call: TRBD2 (6 bases). Trimming shortened V by 5 bases and J by 10 bases, and 9 bases separated the two germline ends. The CDR3 loop spans 11 amino acids. Looked up from germline, CDR1 is SGHTA and CDR2 is FQGNSA. CDR3 bases: TGTGCCAGCAGCCGGGACTTGGAGCAGTTCTTC. As protein: CASSRDLEQFF.

The chain combines TRBV11-2 with TRBJ2-3; D is perhaps TRBD1 (6 bases). This CDR3 has 16 residues. Trimming shortened V by 3 bases and J by 3 bases, and 16 bases separated the two germline ends. Germline-derived CDR1 and CDR2 are SGHAT and FQNNGV. CDR3 coding DNA: TGTGCCAGCAGCTTCTCGTCAATACAGGGTACAGATACGCAGTATTTT. It is translated as CASSFSSIQGTDTQYF.

In its sample, this clonotype was seen a few times. The V call is TRBV2, the J call TRBJ1-1, with 7 positions matching TRBD1. This CDR3 is built from 15 residues. The germline CDR1 and CDR2 sequences are SNHLY and FYNNEI. The trim removed 0 bases at V and 5 bases at J, leaving 6 bases unmatched. The DNA for the CDR3 is TGTGCCAGCAGTGAAGCCAGACAGGGAGGTACTGAAGCTTTCTTT. Protein product: CASSEARQGGTEAFF. The full variable domain, with the rest looked up from reference TRBV2 and TRBJ1-1, is EPEVTQTPSHQVTQMGQEVILRCVPISNHLYFYWYRQILGQKVEFLVSFYNNEISEKSEIFDDQFSVERPDGSNFTLKIRSTKLEDSAMYFCASSEARQGGTEAFFGQGTRLTVV.

This chain uses TRBV12-3 or TRBV12-4 with TRBJ2-2, with 7 bases matching TRBD1. The ends lost 6 bases at V and 1 base at J; junction bases unmatched: 5. The CDR3 has 15 residues. For the CDR3, the DNA is TGTGCCAGCAGGAAGGGACAGATGAACACCGGGGAGCTGTTTTTT. Its protein is CASRKGQMNTGELFF.

The rearrangement uses TRBV30 and TRBJ1-1, with TRBD1 as a possible D gene (5 bases). Germline CDR1 reads GTSNPN; CDR2 reads SVGIG (reference sequence). This CDR3 region has 14 residues. Trimming pared 5 bases from V and 1 base from J, leaving 14 bases between. CDR3: CAWFAGTGNTEAFF. Here the CDR3 DNA reads TGTGCCTGGTTTGCCGGGACCGGGAACACTGAAGCTTTCTTT.

Only a few counts were recorded for this clonotype. The rearrangement links TRBV18 to TRBJ1-1; D is unclear. The germline V gene has CDR1 KGHSH and CDR2 LQKENI. The length of the CDR3 is 15 residues. V was trimmed by 0 bases and J by 1 base, leaving 9 bases between them. CDR3 region: CASSPPGTKNTEAFF. The CDR3 DNA is TGTGCCAGCTCACCACCGGGCACCAAGAACACTGAAGCTTTCTTT.

The chain combines TRBV25-1 with TRBJ2-3, with D perhaps TRBD2 (5 bases). V was trimmed by 3 bases and J by 2 bases, leaving 9 bases between them. The CDR3 consists of 14 residues. CDR1 is MGHDK, CDR2 SYGVNS, per germline. The CDR3 DNA follows: TGTGCCAGCAGTGAGCGCGGGTACACAGATACGCAGTATTTT. It yields the protein CASSERGYTDTQYF.

This chain links TRBV11-3 with TRBJ2-5; TRBD1 matches at 9 bases. Trimming removed 5 bases from V and 2 bases from J; junction bases left unmatched: 15. Germline values: CDR1 SGHNT, CDR2 YENEEA. There are 18 residues in the CDR3. CDR3 nucleotides: TGTGCCAGCAGCGCCCGGGACAGGGTTTTTACCTCACAAGAGACCCAGTACTTC. Residues: CASSARDRVFTSQETQYF.

The CDR3 DNA sequence: TGTGCCAGCAGTTTGACAAAAGCTTTCTTT. Protein sequence: CASSLTKAFF. V usage is TRBV12-3 or TRBV12-4 and J usage is TRBJ1-1; D call uncertain. The CDR3 contains 10 residues. Between the trimmed V and J ends, which lost 3 bases and 9 bases, there was a span of 5 bases.

The chain recombines TRBV7-9 with TRBJ2-7; 7 positions agree with TRBD1. The ends lost 4 bases at V and 6 bases at J; junction bases unmatched: 15. The CDR3 has 16 residues. Per the germline V gene, CDR1 is SEHNR and CDR2 is FQNEAQ (reference sequence). The CDR3 loop is CASSSTLDRVGVEQYF. In DNA form, the CDR3 reads TGTGCCAGCAGCTCCACCCTTGACAGGGTCGGAGTCGAGCAGTACTTC.

The rearrangement joins TRBV18 to TRBJ2-4; unclear D gene. Per the germline V gene, CDR1 is KGHSH and CDR2 is LQKENI. The CDR3 contains 16 residues. Trimming shortened V by 0 bases and J by 0 bases, and 9 bases separated the two germline ends. CDR3 DNA: TGTGCCAGCTCACCACCGTTTTCCTTAGCCAAAAACATTCAGTACTTC. Protein: CASSPPFSLAKNIQYF.